The subject of this entry is one TCR beta chain. Its antigen remains unidentified. The sample originates from a study of shared clonotypes between healthy human individuals. The CDR3 has 18 residues. Germline V CDR1 and CDR2: LNHDA, SQIVND (reference sequence). V was trimmed by 5 bases and J by 3 bases, leaving 24 bases between them. Measured with immunoSEQ multiplex PCR; TCRdb has only the in-frame clones, and not every one. This sample has approximately 2.5 million clones; approximately 93% occur once, and the top ten carry 0.36%. Study findings and constraints: Naive subsets typically showed greater estimated richness than memory subsets.

This TCR came from a man in his late teens or twenties in good health. Some clones in this sample may be carry-over from other donors' samples. The sample comprised naive CD4+ T cells from PBMCs. The subset here: CD45RA+ positively selected. The chain couples TRBV19 to TRBJ2-3, with D possibly being TRBD2 (6 bases). The DNA of the CDR3 is TGTGCCAGTAGTCGTGGGGGGAATGGCGGGAAGGTAACAGATACGCAGTATTTT. Its protein is CASSRGGNGGKVTDTQYF. The whole variable domain, remainder taken from reference TRBV19 and TRBJ2-3, is DGGITQSPKYLFRKEGQNVTLSCEQNLNHDAMYWYRQDPGQGLRLIYYSQIVNDFQKGDIAEGYSVSREKKESFPLTVTSAQKNPTAFYLCASSRGGNGGKVTDTQYFGPGTRLTVL.